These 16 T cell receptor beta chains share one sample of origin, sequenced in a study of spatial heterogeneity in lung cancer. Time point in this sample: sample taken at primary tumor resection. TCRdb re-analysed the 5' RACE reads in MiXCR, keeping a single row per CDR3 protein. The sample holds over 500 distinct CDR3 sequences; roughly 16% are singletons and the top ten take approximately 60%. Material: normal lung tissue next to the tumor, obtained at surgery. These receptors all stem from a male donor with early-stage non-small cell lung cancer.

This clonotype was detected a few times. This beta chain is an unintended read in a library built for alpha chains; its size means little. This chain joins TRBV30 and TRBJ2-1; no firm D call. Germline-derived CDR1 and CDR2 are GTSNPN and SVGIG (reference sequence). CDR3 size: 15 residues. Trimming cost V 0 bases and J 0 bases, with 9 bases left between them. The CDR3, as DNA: TGTGCCTGGAGTGTTGGCGGAAGCTCCTACAATGAGCAGTTCTTC. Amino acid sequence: CAWSVGGSSYNEQFF.

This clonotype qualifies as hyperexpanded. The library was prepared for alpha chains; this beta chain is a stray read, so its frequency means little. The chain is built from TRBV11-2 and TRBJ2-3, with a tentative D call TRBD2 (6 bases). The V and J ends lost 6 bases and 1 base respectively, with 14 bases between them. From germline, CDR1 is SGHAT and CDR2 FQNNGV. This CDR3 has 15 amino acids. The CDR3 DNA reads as TGTGCCAGCAGGTCAAGCGGGTTCGGCACAGATACGCAGTATTTT. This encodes CASRSSGFGTDTQYF.

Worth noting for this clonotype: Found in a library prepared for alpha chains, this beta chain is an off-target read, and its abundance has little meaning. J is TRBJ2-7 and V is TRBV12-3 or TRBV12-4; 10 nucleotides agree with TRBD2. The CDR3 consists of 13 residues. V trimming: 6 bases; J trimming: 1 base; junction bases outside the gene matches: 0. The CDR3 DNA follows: TGTGCCAGCAGACTAGCGGGATCCTACGAGCAGTACTTC. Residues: CASRLAGSYEQYF.

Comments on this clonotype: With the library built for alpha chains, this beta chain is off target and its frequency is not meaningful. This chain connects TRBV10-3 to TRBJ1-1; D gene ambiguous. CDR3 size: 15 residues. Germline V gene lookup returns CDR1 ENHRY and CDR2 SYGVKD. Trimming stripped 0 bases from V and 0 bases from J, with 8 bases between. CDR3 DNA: TGTGCCATCAGTGAGTCTCAGGACCTGAACACTGAAGCTTTCTTT. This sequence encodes CAISESQDLNTEAFF.

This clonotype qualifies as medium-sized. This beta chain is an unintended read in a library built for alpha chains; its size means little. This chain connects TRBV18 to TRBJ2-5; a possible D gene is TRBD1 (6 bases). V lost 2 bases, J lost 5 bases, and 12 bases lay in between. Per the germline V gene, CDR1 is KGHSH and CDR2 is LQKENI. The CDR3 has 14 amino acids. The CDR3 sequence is CASSPRTARETQYF. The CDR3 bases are TGTGCCAGCTCACCAAGGACAGCTAGGGAGACCCAGTACTTC. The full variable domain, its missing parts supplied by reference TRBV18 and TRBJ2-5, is NAGVMQNPRHLVRRRGQEARLRCSPMKGHSHVYWYRQLPEEGLKFMVYLQKENIIDESGMPKERFSAEFPKEGPSILRIQQVVRGDSAAYFCASSPRTARETQYFGPGTRLLVL.

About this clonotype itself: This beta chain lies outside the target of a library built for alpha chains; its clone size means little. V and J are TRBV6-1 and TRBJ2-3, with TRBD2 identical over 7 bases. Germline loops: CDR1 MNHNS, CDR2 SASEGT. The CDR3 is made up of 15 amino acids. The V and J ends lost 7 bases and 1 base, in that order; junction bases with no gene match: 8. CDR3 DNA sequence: TGTGCCAGCAACGGCGGGAGAGACGGCACAGATACGCAGTATTTT. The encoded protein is CASNGGRDGTDTQYF.

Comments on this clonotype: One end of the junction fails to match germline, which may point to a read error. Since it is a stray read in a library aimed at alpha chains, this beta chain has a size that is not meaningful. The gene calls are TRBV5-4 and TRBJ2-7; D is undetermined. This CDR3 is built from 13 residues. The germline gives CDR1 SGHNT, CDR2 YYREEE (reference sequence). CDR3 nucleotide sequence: TGTGTCAGCAGCTTGGATAAACTCTACGAGCAGTACTTC. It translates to CVSSLDKLYEQYF.

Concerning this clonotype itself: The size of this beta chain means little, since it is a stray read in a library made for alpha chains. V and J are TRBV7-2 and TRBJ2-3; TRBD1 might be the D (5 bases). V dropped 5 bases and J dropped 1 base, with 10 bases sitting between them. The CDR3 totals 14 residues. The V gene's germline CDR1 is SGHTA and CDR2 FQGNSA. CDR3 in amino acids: CASSQLRGTDTQYF. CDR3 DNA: TGTGCCAGCAGCCAACTCAGGGGCACAGATACGCAGTATTTT. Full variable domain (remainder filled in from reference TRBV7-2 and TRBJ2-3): GAGVSQSPSNKVTEKGKDVELRCDPISGHTALYWYRQSLGQGLEFLIYFQGNSAPDKSGLPSDRFSAERTGGSVSTLTIQRTQQEDSAVYLCASSQLRGTDTQYFGPGTRLTVL.

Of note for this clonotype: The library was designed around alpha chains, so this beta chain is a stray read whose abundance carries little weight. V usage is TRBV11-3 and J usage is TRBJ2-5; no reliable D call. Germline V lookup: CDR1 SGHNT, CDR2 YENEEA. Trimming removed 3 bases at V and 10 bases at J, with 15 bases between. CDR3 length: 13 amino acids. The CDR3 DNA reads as TGTGCCAGCAGCTTGGAAACACAAGGGATCCAGTACTTC. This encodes CASSLETQGIQYF.

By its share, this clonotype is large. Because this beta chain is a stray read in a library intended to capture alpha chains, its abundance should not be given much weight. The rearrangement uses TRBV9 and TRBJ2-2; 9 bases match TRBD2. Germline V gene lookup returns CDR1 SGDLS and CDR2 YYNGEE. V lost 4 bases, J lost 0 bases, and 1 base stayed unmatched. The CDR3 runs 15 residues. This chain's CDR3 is CASSPSGANTGELFF. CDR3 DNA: TGTGCCAGCAGCCCTAGCGGGGCGAACACCGGGGAGCTGTTTTTT.

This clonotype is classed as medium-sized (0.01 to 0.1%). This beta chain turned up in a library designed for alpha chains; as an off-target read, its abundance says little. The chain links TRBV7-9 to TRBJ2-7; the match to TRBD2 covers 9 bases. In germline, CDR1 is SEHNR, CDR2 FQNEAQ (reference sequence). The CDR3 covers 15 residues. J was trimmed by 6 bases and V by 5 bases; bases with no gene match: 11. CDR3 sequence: CASSPRGGGSREQYF. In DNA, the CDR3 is TGTGCCAGCAGCCCGCGGGGGGGTGGATCCCGCGAGCAGTACTTC.

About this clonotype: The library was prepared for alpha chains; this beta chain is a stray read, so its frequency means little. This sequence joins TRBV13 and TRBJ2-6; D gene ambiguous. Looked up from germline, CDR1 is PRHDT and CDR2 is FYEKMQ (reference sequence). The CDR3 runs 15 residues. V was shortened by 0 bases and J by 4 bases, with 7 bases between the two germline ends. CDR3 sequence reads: CASSLGVTGANVLTF. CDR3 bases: TGTGCCAGCAGCTTAGGAGTAACCGGGGCCAACGTCCTGACTTTC.

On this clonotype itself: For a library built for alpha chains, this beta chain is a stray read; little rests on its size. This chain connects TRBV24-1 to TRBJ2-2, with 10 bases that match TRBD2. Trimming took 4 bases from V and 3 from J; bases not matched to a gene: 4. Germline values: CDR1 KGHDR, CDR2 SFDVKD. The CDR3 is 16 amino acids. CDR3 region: CATSEPSGSDTGELFF. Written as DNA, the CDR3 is TGTGCCACCAGTGAACCTAGCGGGAGTGACACCGGGGAGCTGTTTTTT.

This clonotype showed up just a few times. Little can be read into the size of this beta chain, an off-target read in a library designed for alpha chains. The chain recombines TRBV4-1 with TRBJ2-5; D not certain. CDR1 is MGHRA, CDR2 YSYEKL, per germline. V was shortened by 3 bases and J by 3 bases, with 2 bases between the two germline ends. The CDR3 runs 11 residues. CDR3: CASSQEETQYF. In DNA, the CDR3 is TGCGCCAGCAGCCAGGAAGAGACCCAGTACTTC.

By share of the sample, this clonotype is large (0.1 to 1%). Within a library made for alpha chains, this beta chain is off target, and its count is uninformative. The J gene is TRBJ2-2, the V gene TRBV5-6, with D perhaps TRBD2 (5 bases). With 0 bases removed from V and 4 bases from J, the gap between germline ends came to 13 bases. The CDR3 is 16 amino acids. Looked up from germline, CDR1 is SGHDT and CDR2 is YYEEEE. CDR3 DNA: TGTGCCAGCAGCTTGGATAGCGCGGTCAGCACCGGGGAGCTGTTTTTT. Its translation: CASSLDSAVSTGELFF.

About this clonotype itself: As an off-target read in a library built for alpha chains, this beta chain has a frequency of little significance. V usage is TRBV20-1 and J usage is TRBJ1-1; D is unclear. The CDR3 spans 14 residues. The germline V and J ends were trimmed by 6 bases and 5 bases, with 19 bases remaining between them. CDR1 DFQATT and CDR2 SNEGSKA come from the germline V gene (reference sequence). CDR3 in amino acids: CSATRDAAGTEAFF. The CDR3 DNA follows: TGCAGTGCGACCCGCGACGCTGCCGGGACTGAAGCTTTCTTT.